The 30 T cell receptor beta chains given below trace back to one sample, sequenced in a study of T cells in Graves' hyperthyroidism and ophthalmopathy. RNA transcripts yielded amplified TCR beta CDR3 regions. HTBI primers were employed in a first-round RT-PCR of the TCR CDR3. MiXCR was run by TCRdb on the multiplex PCR reads, yielding one entry per CDR3 protein. The sample lists around 290,000 distinct CDR3 sequences; over 15% were seen once. Material: blood. These TCRs come from a woman aged 60-75 years with Graves' ophthalmopathy.

This clonotype has a handful of counts. This chain joins TRBV2 and TRBJ2-5, with a weak D call TRBD2 (6 bases). V was clipped by 6 bases and J by 7 bases, with 18 bases between them. Germline V gives CDR1 SNHLY, CDR2 FYNNEI. There are 14 residues in the CDR3. CDR3 sequence reads: CASRMGTTAGTQYF. Written as DNA, the CDR3 is TGTGCCAGCAGAATGGGGACCACAGCGGGGACCCAGTACTTC.

This clonotype was detected ten times or more. This chain links TRBV20-1 with TRBJ1-5; maybe TRBD1 (5 bases). CDR1 is DFQATT and CDR2 is SNEGSKA in the germline V gene (reference sequence). The V and J ends lost 1 base and 4 bases respectively, with 8 bases between them. This CDR3 spans 13 amino acids. CDR3 coding DNA: TGCAGTGCTAGAGGGGGGGTGAATCAGCCCCAGCATTTT. Protein product: CSARGGVNQPQHF.

This clonotype was counted many times. The CDR3 DNA follows: TGTGCCACCCAAAATGGGCGGGGGGGTCGCAATGAGCAGTTCTTC. The encoded protein is CATQNGRGGRNEQFF. V is TRBV7-2 and J is TRBJ2-1; 9 nucleotides match TRBD2. The junction had 13 bases not matched to a gene; V was cut back by 10 bases and J by 6 bases. The CDR3 totals 15 residues. The germline gives CDR1 SGHTA, CDR2 FQGNSA.

This chain links TRBV12-3 or TRBV12-4 with TRBJ2-5; TRBD1 matches 8 bases. Trimming took 5 bases from V and 4 from J; bases not matched to a gene: 9. CDR3 length: 15 amino acids. CDR3 coding DNA: TGTGCCAGCAGTCCTAGAGCAGGGGGCGGAGAGACCCAGTACTTC. Translation gives CASSPRAGGGETQYF.

This clonotype was observed at least ten times. The gene calls are TRBV2 and TRBJ2-3; 8 nucleotides align to TRBD1. V gave up 6 bases and J gave up 0 bases; unmatched junction bases: 5. CDR1 is SNHLY, CDR2 FYNNEI, per germline. CDR3 size: 15 residues. The CDR3 loop is CASRADRGSTDTQYF. CDR3 bases: TGTGCCAGCAGGGCCGACAGGGGAAGCACAGATACGCAGTATTTT.

This clonotype has a count of ten or more. The CDR3 bases are TGTGCCAGCAGTTACCCCTCAAGGGTGGCGATCAAGCGGATAGATACGCAGTATTTT. Translation gives CASSYPSRVAIKRIDTQYF. This rearrangement joins TRBV6-7 to TRBJ2-3; a possible D gene is TRBD2 (5 bases). TRBV6-7 is an open reading frame whose function is uncertain. V lost 2 bases and J 5 bases, leaving 26 bases between the germline ends. The length of the CDR3 is 19 residues.

The chain uses TRBV20-1 and TRBJ2-5; 12 bases line up with TRBD2. There are 15 residues in the CDR3. Unmatched junction bases numbered 5, after V lost 6 bases and J lost 0 bases. Germline CDR1 reads DFQATT; CDR2 reads SNEGSKA (reference sequence). The chain's CDR3 is CSADGLAGYQETQYF. The CDR3, as DNA: TGCAGTGCGGACGGACTAGCGGGGTACCAAGAGACCCAGTACTTC.

This clonotype was counted many times. The rearrangement uses TRBV7-8 and TRBJ2-7; 7 bases are a match to TRBD1. The V gene end was trimmed by 5 bases and the J gene end by 0 bases; junction bases not matched to a gene: 4. This CDR3 comprises 14 residues. CDR1 is SGHVS and CDR2 is FQNEAQ in the germline V gene. Here the CDR3 DNA reads TGTGCCAGCAGCGCCCGGGACAGCTCCTACGAGCAGTACTTC. Its protein product is CASSARDSSYEQYF.

There are many counts of this clonotype. V and J are TRBV12-3 or TRBV12-4 and TRBJ1-5; D might be TRBD1 (5 bases). The CDR3 runs to 13 residues. The V gene lost 7 bases and the J gene lost 6 bases, with 13 bases spanning the gap. The CDR3 region has the DNA TGTGCCAGCAATAGGGGCCTAGGTCAGCCCCAGCATTTT. This encodes CASNRGLGQPQHF.

This clonotype was recorded at least ten times. The rearrangement links TRBV20-1 to TRBJ2-5; TRBD2 matches 7 bases. Germline CDR1 and CDR2: DFQATT and SNEGSKA (reference sequence). With 3 bases clipped from V and 5 bases from J, the junction kept 9 bases outside the gene matches. The CDR3 is 14 amino acids. As DNA, the CDR3 is TGCAGTGCTAGTCCTCCGGGGGGTGTGGAGACCCAGTACTTC. Its translation: CSASPPGGVETQYF.

This clonotype was recorded at least ten times. The chain employs TRBV29-1 and TRBJ2-5; the match to TRBD2 covers 9 bases. Germline assignment: CDR1 SQVTM and CDR2 ANQGSEA. The V and J ends lost 5 bases and 5 bases, in that order; junction bases with no gene match: 6. The CDR3 has 13 amino acids. The CDR3 spells CSVSPSGDETQYF. In nucleotides, the CDR3 is TGCAGCGTTTCGCCTAGCGGGGATGAGACCCAGTACTTC.

This clonotype was recorded many times. This chain joins TRBV18 and TRBJ1-1; perhaps TRBD1 as D (5 bases). Germline V gene lookup returns CDR1 KGHSH and CDR2 LQKENI. V was shortened by 0 bases and J by 3 bases, with 8 bases between the two germline ends. The CDR3 is 14 residues long. The CDR3 DNA sequence: TGTGCCAGCTCACCACCTACAGGCTACACTGAAGCTTTCTTT. The encoded protein is CASSPPTGYTEAFF.

This clonotype was observed at least ten times. V and J are TRBV6-1 and TRBJ1-1, with D unresolved. This CDR3 spans 12 amino acids. The germline CDR1 and CDR2 sequences are MNHNS and SASEGT. With 6 bases removed from V and 6 bases from J, the gap between germline ends came to 11 bases. The CDR3, as DNA: TGTGCCAGCAGCCTCAACGGGGCTGAAGCTTTCTTT. It specifies CASSLNGAEAFF.

This clonotype occurred many times. The chain links TRBV7-8 to TRBJ2-3, with TRBD2 identical over 8 bases. The CDR3 extends over 14 amino acids. Unmatched junction bases numbered 8, after V lost 6 bases and J lost 6 bases. The germline CDR1 and CDR2 sequences are SGHVS and FQNEAQ. DNA of the CDR3: TGTGCCAGCAGGAAGCGGGAGAGGTCGGATACGCAGTATTTT. This gives the protein CASRKRERSDTQYF.

This clonotype has at least ten counts. The gene calls are TRBV6-2 or TRBV6-3 and TRBJ2-7, with a tentative D call TRBD1 (6 bases). V lost 5 bases and J lost 7, with 12 bases in between. This CDR3 has 12 amino acids. Per the germline V gene, CDR1 is MNHEY and CDR2 is SVGEGT. The CDR3 DNA sequence: TGTGCCAGCAGTACAGGGTTAATGGAGCAGTACTTC. Protein: CASSTGLMEQYF.

The chain combines TRBV4-3 with TRBJ2-3; 9 nucleotides agree with TRBD1. The ends lost 2 bases at V and 0 bases at J; junction bases unmatched: 6. The CDR3 covers 17 residues. Germline CDR1 LGHNA, CDR2 YSLEER. CDR3 in amino acids: CASSQLAGTGSTDTQYF. The CDR3 coding sequence is TGCGCCAGCAGCCAATTAGCCGGGACAGGGAGCACAGATACGCAGTATTTT.

This clonotype has at least ten counts. The chain links TRBV7-2 to TRBJ2-1; D is unresolved. Trimming removed 5 bases from V and 1 base from J, with 9 bases in between. The CDR3 has 14 amino acids. Germline V gene data show CDR1 as SGHTA and CDR2 as FQGNSA. The CDR3 is CASSPGQSYNEQFF. The CDR3 nucleotides read TGTGCCAGCAGCCCTGGCCAGTCCTACAATGAGCAGTTCTTC.

This clonotype was seen many times. The J gene is TRBJ2-1, the V gene TRBV27, with 13 bases matching TRBD2. Germline loops: CDR1 MNHEY, CDR2 SMNVEV (reference sequence). CDR3 length: 18 amino acids. J was trimmed by 3 bases and V by 7 bases; bases with no gene match: 12. The CDR3 coding sequence is TGTGCCAGCACCCTGCAAGGGGGACTAGCGGGACTCTACAATGAGCAGTTCTTC. It encodes CASTLQGGLAGLYNEQFF.

This clonotype was observed a handful of times. The gene calls are TRBV14 and TRBJ1-6, with a tentative D call TRBD1 (6 bases). Germline CDR1 SGHDN, CDR2 FVKESK. The CDR3 extends over 15 amino acids. Trimming took 1 base from V and 8 from J, leaving 12 bases between them. Here the CDR3 DNA reads TGTGCCAGCAGCCAAGGGTGGGACACCTATTCACCCCTCCACTTT. This encodes CASSQGWDTYSPLHF.

The chain couples TRBV9 to TRBJ1-1; the D gene is possibly TRBD1 (6 bases). Trimming shortened V by 0 bases and J by 5 bases, and 8 bases separated the two germline ends. The CDR3 loop spans 13 amino acids. Looked up from germline, CDR1 is SGDLS and CDR2 is YYNGEE. The CDR3 DNA follows: TGTGCCAGCAGCGTAGGGGGGCGGACTGAAGCTTTCTTT. As protein: CASSVGGRTEAFF.

This clonotype was detected ten times or more. The V gene is TRBV7-2, the J gene TRBJ2-5; TRBD1 is a possible D gene (5 bases). The germline V gene encodes CDR1 SGHTA and CDR2 FQGNSA. The CDR3 is 14 amino acids. V was shortened by 5 bases and J by 1 base, with 11 bases between the two germline ends. The CDR3: CASSGAAGQETQYF. The CDR3, as DNA: TGTGCCAGCAGCGGGGCTGCTGGCCAAGAGACCCAGTACTTC.

The J gene is TRBJ2-6, the V gene TRBV5-1; D is ambiguous. With 3 bases removed from V and 0 bases from J, the gap between germline ends came to 7 bases. The CDR3 totals 15 residues. Germline-derived CDR1 and CDR2 are SGHRS and YFSETQ. This CDR3 is CASSSYSSGANVLTF. CDR3 in DNA: TGCGCCAGCAGCTCTTACAGCTCTGGGGCCAACGTCCTGACTTTC.

The table lists this clonotype with many counts. This sequence joins TRBV28 and TRBJ2-7, with D possibly being TRBD1 (7 bases). CDR3 length: 20 residues. Germline V gives CDR1 MDHEN, CDR2 SYDVKM. V lost 2 bases, J lost 3 bases, and 29 bases lay in between. CDR3 sequence (DNA): TGTGCCAGCAGTTTAGGGTTGAGCGGAGGTCCCAGGGGGGTTGTCTACGAGCAGTACTTC. This codes for CASSLGLSGGPRGVVYEQYF.

This clonotype was counted only a few times. The CDR3 protein is CASSRPGLANSYEQYF. Written as DNA, the CDR3 is TGTGCCAGCAGCCGGCCGGGACTAGCGAACTCCTACGAGCAGTACTTC. The V and J genes are TRBV6-2 or TRBV6-3 and TRBJ2-7; 10 positions agree with TRBD2. This CDR3 is 16 amino acids long. With 6 bases clipped from V and 0 bases from J, the junction kept 8 bases outside the gene matches. Germline CDR1 reads MNHEY; CDR2 reads SVGEGT.

Many counts were recorded for this clonotype. This chain connects TRBV3-1 to TRBJ1-4; a possible D gene is TRBD1 (5 bases). The length of the CDR3 is 16 residues. The germline CDR1 and CDR2 sequences are LGHDT and YNNKEL (reference sequence). The V gene lost 0 bases and the J gene lost 7 bases, with 15 bases spanning the gap. CDR3: CASSQDVGARGEKLFF. The CDR3 DNA reads TGTGCCAGCAGCCAAGATGTCGGGGCGCGCGGTGAAAAACTGTTTTTT.

The rearrangement uses TRBV5-1 and TRBJ1-2; perhaps TRBD1 as D (6 bases). Germline V lookup: CDR1 SGHRS, CDR2 YFSETQ. The V end was cut by 4 bases, the J end by 2 bases, with 15 bases between. This CDR3 is 15 amino acids long. Here the CDR3 reads CASSNTLQGNYGYTF. Written as DNA, the CDR3 is TGCGCCAGCAGCAATACCTTACAGGGCAACTATGGCTACACCTTC.

This clonotype has ten or more counts. The gene calls are TRBV28 and TRBJ2-5, with D hard to call. Trimming stripped 7 bases from V and 5 bases from J, with 17 bases between. Germline V gene sequence: CDR1 MDHEN, CDR2 SYDVKM. The length of the CDR3 is 14 residues. This chain's CDR3 is CASKPQIFVETQYF. CDR3 coding DNA: TGTGCCAGCAAACCCCAGATTTTTGTCGAGACCCAGTACTTC.

This clonotype was found many times. The chain combines TRBV12-5 with TRBJ2-1, with TRBD2 identical over 10 bases. Germline V gene sequence: CDR1 LGHNT, CDR2 FRNRAP. The J segment lost 4 bases and the V segment lost 6 bases, leaving 15 bases of the junction unmatched. The CDR3 is 18 residues long. In nucleotides, the CDR3 is TGTGCTAGTGGCGTTAACCCCTCACTAGCGGGACATTACAATGAGCAGTTCTTC. Its translation is CASGVNPSLAGHYNEQFF.

This chain joins TRBV6-1 and TRBJ2-1, with D perhaps TRBD1 or TRBD2 (5 bases each). Trimming took 5 bases from V and 3 from J, leaving 14 bases between them. This CDR3 is 15 amino acids long. Looked up from germline, CDR1 is MNHNS and CDR2 is SASEGT. The chain's CDR3 is CASSTRGNLYNEQFF. Here the CDR3 DNA reads TGTGCCAGCAGTACCCGGGGCAACCTCTACAATGAGCAGTTCTTC.

This clonotype has ten or more counts. The chain couples TRBV7-2 to TRBJ2-7, with D maybe TRBD1 (5 bases). CDR3 length: 15 amino acids. CDR1 SGHTA and CDR2 FQGNSA come from the germline V gene. The V and J ends lost 4 bases and 2 bases respectively, with 15 bases between them. The chain's CDR3 is CASSSQAQVTYEQYF. The DNA for the CDR3 is TGTGCCAGCAGCTCACAGGCCCAGGTGACCTACGAGCAGTACTTC. Using reference TRBV7-2 and TRBJ2-7 for the parts outside the CDR3, the full variable domain is GAGVSQSPSNKVTEKGKDVELRCDPISGHTALYWYRQSLGQGLEFLIYFQGNSAPDKSGLPSDRFSAERTGGSVSTLTIQRTQQEDSAVYLCASSSQAQVTYEQYFGPGTRLTVT.